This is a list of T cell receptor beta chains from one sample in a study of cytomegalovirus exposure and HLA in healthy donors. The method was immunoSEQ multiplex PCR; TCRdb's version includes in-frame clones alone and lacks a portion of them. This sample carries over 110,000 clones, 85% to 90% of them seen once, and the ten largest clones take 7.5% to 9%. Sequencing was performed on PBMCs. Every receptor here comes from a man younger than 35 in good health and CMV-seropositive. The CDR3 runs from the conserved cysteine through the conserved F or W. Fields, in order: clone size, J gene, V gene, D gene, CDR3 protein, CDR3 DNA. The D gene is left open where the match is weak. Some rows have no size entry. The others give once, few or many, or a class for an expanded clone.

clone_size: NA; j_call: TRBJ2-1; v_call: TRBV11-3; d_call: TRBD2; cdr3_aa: CASSPRGGTSKFF; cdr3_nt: TGTGCCAGCAGCCCGAGAGGAGGGACTAGCAAGTTCTTC
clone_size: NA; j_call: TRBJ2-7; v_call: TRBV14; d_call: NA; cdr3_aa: CASSSGWYEQYF; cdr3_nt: TGTGCCAGCTCCTCGGGGTGGTACGAGCAGTACTTC
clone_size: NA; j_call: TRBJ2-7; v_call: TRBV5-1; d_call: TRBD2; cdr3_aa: CASTQGLAGTEQYF; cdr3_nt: TGCGCCAGCACTCAAGGACTAGCGGGAACCGAGCAGTACTTC
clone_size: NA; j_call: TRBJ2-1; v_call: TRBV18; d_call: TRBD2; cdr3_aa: CASSPSAGGNNEQFF; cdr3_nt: TGTGCCAGCTCACCATCAGCGGGAGGGAACAATGAGCAGTTCTTC
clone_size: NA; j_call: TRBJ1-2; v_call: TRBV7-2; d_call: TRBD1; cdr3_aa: CASSKDRVGGYTF; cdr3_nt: TGTGCCAGCAGCAAGGACAGGGTGGGAGGCTACACCTTC
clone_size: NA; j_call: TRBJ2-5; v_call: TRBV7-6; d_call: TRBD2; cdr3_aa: CASSMGLAGGLQETQYF; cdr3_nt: TGTGCCAGCAGCATGGGACTAGCGGGGGGCCTCCAAGAGACCCAGTACTTC
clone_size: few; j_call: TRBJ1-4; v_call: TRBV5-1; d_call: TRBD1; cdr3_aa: CASSLHGDSDEKLFF; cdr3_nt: TGCGCCAGCAGCTTGCACGGGGACAGCGATGAAAAACTGTTTTTT
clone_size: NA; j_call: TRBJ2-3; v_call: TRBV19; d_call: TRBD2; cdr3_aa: CASKRGRSTDTQYF; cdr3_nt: TGTGCCAGTAAGCGGGGGCGGAGCACAGATACGCAGTATTTT
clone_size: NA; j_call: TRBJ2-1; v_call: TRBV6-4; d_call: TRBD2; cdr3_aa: CASSRSSGGDSYNEQFF; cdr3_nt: TGTGCCAGCAGCCGCTCTAGCGGGGGGGACTCCTACAATGAGCAGTTCTTC
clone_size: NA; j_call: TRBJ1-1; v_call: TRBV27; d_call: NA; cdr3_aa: CASSWGGNTEAFF; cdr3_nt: TGTGCCAGCAGTTGGGGGGGGAACACTGAAGCTTTCTTT
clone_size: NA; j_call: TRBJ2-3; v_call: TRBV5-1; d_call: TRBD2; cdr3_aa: CASSLVAGGPGDTQYF; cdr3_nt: TGCGCCAGCAGCTTGGTAGCGGGGGGGCCTGGAGATACGCAGTATTTT
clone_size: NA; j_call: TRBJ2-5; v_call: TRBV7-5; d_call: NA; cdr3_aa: CARSLKGHRAHQETQYF; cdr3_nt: TGTGCCAGAAGCTTAAAGGGGCATAGGGCCCACCAAGAGACCCAGTACTTC
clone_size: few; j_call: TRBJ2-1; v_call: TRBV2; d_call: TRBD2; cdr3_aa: CASSGLADNEQFF; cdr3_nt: TGTGCCAGCAGTGGGCTAGCGGACAATGAGCAGTTCTTC
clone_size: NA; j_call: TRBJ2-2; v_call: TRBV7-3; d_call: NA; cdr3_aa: CASSLIPDTGELFF; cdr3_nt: TGTGCCAGCAGCTTAATCCCGGACACCGGGGAGCTGTTTTTT
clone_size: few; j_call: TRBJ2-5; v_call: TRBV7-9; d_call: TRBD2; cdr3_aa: CASSSQRGRIGTQYF; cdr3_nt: TGTGCCAGCAGCTCACAGCGGGGGAGGATTGGGACCCAGTACTTC
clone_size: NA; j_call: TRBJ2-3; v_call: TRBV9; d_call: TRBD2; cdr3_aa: CASSVGTSGSTDTQYF; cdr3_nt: TGTGCCAGCAGCGTAGGTACTAGCGGGAGCACAGATACGCAGTATTTT
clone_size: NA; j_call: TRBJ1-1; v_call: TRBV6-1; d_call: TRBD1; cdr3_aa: CASSDPLDRVAFF; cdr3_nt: TGTGCCAGCAGTGACCCCCTGGACAGGGTCGCTTTCTTT
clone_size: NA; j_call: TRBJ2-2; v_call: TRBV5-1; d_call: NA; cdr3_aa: CASSTKPLVPTGELFF; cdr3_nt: TGCGCCAGCAGCACCAAACCCCTAGTCCCCACCGGGGAGCTGTTTTTT
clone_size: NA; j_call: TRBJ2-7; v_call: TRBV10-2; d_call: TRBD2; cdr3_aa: CASRVGLAGVRYEQYF; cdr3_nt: TGCGCCAGCAGGGTTGGACTAGCGGGAGTACGGTACGAGCAGTACTTC
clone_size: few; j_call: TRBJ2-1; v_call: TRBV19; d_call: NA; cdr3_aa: CASTTLEDEQFF; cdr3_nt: TGTGCCAGTACCACATTGGAGGATGAGCAGTTCTTC
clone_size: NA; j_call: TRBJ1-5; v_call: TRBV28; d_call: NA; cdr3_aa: CASREFDGQSNQPQHF; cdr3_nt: TGTGCCAGCAGGGAATTCGATGGACAGTCCAATCAGCCCCAGCATTTT
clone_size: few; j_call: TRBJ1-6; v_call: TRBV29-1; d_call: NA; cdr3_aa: CSVGQKNSPLHF; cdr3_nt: TGCAGCGTTGGACAGAAAAATTCACCCCTCCACTTT
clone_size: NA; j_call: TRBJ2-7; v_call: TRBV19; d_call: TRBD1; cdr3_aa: CASSILTGVGEQYF; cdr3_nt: TGTGCCAGTAGTATATTGACAGGGGTTGGCGAGCAGTACTTC
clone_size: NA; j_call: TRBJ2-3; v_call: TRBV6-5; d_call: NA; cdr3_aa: CASSYSQEADTQYF; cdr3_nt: TGTGCCAGCAGTTACTCTCAAGAGGCAGATACGCAGTATTTT
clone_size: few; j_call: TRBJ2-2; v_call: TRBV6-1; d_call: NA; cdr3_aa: CATKTDGGELFF; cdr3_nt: TGTGCCACGAAAACAGACGGCGGGGAGCTGTTTTTT
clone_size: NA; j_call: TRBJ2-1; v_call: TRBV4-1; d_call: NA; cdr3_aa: CASSQGMGADEQFF; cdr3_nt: TGCGCCAGCAGCCAAGGAATGGGTGCGGATGAGCAGTTCTTC
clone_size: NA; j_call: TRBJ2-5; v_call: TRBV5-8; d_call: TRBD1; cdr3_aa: CASSLRGRWQETQYF; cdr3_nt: TGTGCCAGCAGCTTGAGGGGGCGCTGGCAAGAGACCCAGTACTTC
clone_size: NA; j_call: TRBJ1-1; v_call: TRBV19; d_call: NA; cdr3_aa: CASVGEGTNTEAFF; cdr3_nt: TGTGCCAGTGTTGGGGAGGGTACGAACACTGAAGCTTTCTTT